The rows below give T cell receptor beta chains drawn from one sample of a study of beta chain features in type 1 diabetes. TCRdb keeps only in-frame clones here, not all; method: immunoSEQ multiplex PCR. The table lists some 220,000 clones, around 9.9% of them singletons. Material: central memory CD4+ T cells from blood. All receptors come from a man younger than 35 in good health. Both conserved end residues are part of each CDR3. The size of a clone is reported for some rows only, either as once, few or many, or as a class for expanded clones.

cdr3_aa j_call clone_size v_call
CAAAEGPYEQYF TRBJ2-7 NA TRBV30
CASSPRGTSGIVYNEQFF TRBJ2-1 NA TRBV27
CASSQRGAGANVLTF TRBJ2-6 many TRBV14
CASSFAGRASDEQYF TRBJ2-7 few TRBV28
CASSYLDRYYEQYF TRBJ2-7 few TRBV6-6
CASSLTWRLAEQFF TRBJ2-1 NA TRBV4-1
CASSPRPAGGYTF TRBJ1-2 few TRBV7-9
CASSELRTANNEQFF TRBJ2-1 NA TRBV25-1
CASSQREGRVDTQYF TRBJ2-3 few TRBV6-5
CASSQDGTSYEQYF TRBJ2-7 few TRBV4-2
CAWGTNSNQPQHF TRBJ1-5 few TRBV30
CASSEVGRSFF TRBJ1-1 NA TRBV25-1
CASSLTFGLAGSYEQYF TRBJ2-7 few TRBV28
CSVNRDRGYNEQFF TRBJ2-1 NA TRBV29-1
CSARDLRAQHF TRBJ1-5 once TRBV20-1
CASSLITPYEQYF TRBJ2-7 few TRBV28
CASSFRGGVQPQHF TRBJ1-5 few TRBV7-2
CAWSGGGQSYYGYTF TRBJ1-2 few TRBV30
CASSLEPSGSSYEQYF TRBJ2-7 NA TRBV5-1
CASSLERSSETQYF TRBJ2-5 NA TRBV7-7
CAIREQGDTGELFF TRBJ2-2 few TRBV10-3
CASSATSGWDNEQFF TRBJ2-1 few TRBV7-8
CASSPNTLAGEQYF TRBJ2-7 few TRBV28
CSVAPQTGGDYEQYF TRBJ2-7 few TRBV29-1
CASSLGRGTYNEQFF TRBJ2-1 few TRBV7-9
CASSSYSPSGANVLTF TRBJ2-6 NA TRBV27
CAWSRLAGYNEQFF TRBJ2-1 NA TRBV30
CSVVWREFGNEQFF TRBJ2-1 NA TRBV29-1
CSVPRTSGSYEQYF NA NA TRBV29-1
CAISEAWGLNTGELFF TRBJ2-2 NA TRBV10-3
CASSLIAGDTGELFF TRBJ2-2 NA TRBV7-8
CASSLTPANGYTF TRBJ1-2 few TRBV7-3
CSATDRNGYTF TRBJ1-2 NA TRBV20-1
CASSELAGVAGELFF TRBJ2-2 NA TRBV6-1
CASSSLLRDLRLEQFF TRBJ2-1 many TRBV7-9
CATSTPLYGYTF TRBJ1-2 NA TRBV15
CAISDQTKNNEQFF TRBJ2-1 NA TRBV10-3
CASSLDLRQEETQYF TRBJ2-5 NA TRBV4-3
CANTGISNQPQHF TRBJ1-5 NA TRBV27
CASSDTGVSYTF TRBJ1-2 few TRBV13
CASSPDSSTDTQYF TRBJ2-3 few TRBV18
CATSRPDRGDEKLFF TRBJ1-4 NA TRBV15
CASSEDRDTQYF TRBJ2-3 NA TRBV10-3
CASGRAGRSGETQYF TRBJ2-5 NA TRBV18
CASSQQGTDTQYF TRBJ2-3 NA TRBV6-6
CASSRGATNEKLFF TRBJ1-4 NA TRBV7-9
CSGPRGNIQYF TRBJ2-4 many TRBV29-1
CASSVIGTVSF TRBJ1-2 few TRBV7-9
CASSLGMFEQYF TRBJ2-7 NA TRBV7-2
CASSSESALDNEQFF TRBJ2-1 few TRBV19
CASRSDLRGKLFF TRBJ1-4 few TRBV7-8
CASLPVGLAVRSSYNEQFF TRBJ2-1 few TRBV28
CASRQGDRRRTGELFF TRBJ2-2 few TRBV7-9
CASSSAGNGETQYF TRBJ2-5 few TRBV5-1
CASSESGGSGPQHF TRBJ1-5 NA TRBV10-2
CASSLAGGQLYEQYF TRBJ2-7 NA TRBV7-2
CAGTGRSEQYF TRBJ2-7 NA TRBV30
CASSPGLAATDTQYF TRBJ2-3 few TRBV7-7
CATLAGISYEQYF TRBJ2-7 NA TRBV10-3
CSVELDNRYEQYF TRBJ2-7 NA TRBV29-1